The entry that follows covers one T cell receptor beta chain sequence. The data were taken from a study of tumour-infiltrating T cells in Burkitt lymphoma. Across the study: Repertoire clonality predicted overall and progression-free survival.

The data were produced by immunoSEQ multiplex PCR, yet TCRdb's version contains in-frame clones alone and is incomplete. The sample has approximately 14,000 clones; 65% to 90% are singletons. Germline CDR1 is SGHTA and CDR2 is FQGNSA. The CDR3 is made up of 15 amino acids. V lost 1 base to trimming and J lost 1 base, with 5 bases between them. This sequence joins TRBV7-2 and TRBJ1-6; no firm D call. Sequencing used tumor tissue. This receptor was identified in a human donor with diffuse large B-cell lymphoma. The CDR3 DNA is TGTGCCAGCAGCTTAGGGGGTTCCTATAATTCACCCCTCCACTTT. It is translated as CASSLGGSYNSPLHF.